Listed below are T cell receptor beta chains from one sample, sequenced in a study of blood T cell repertoires in COVID-19. Profiling relied on immunoSEQ multiplex PCR, and the TCRdb table lists in-frame clones only, not all of them. The table lists roughly 130,000 clones, approximately 80% of them singletons, with roughly 15% in the top ten. Source material: peripheral blood. The receptor set was obtained from a man in his fifties or sixties with acute or convalescent COVID-19. Each CDR3 is given with its conserved first and last residue. Each record gives: CDR3 length, V gene, CDR3 protein.

>14|TRBV6-5
CASMYRPSDEKLFF
>19|TRBV4-2
CASSQELAGVDRSTDTQYF
>16|TRBV10-3
CAIRPGSSGGKDTQYF
>15|TRBV5-1
CASSLVGQTNTEAFF
>17|TRBV5-4
CASSLEGVIGLDTEAFF
>14|TRBV14
CASSQRMTGDGYTF
>12|TRBV12-5
CASAPEGAKAFF
>15|TRBV7-6
CASSLGAAGGETQYF
>16|TRBV11-2
CASSGIRTGGDYGYTF
>10|TRBV20-1
CSARRAEAFF
>13|TRBV5-1
CASSEQGIPGYTF
>13|TRBV5-1
CASSFISTDTQYF
>19|TRBV11-3
CASSLDTPWDRRNTGELFF
>15|TRBV18
CASSPGTGGSQPQHF
>11|TRBV27
CASSQNNEQFF
>16|TRBV11-2
CASSLGRGGGANVLTF
>15|TRBV2
CASSGGQAGTGELFF
>14|TRBV28
CASSSAGGGYGYTF
>15|TRBV25-1
CASSVTESYNSPLHF
>13|TRBV3-1/TRBV3-2
CASSQAGPYGYTF
>13|TRBV5-1
CASSPTGYYGYTF
>17|TRBV3-1/TRBV3-2
CASSQGERVIDHNEQFF
>14|TRBV2
CASSEGRVAGELFF
>14|TRBV11-2
CASSQGLLHQPQHF
>14|TRBV19
CASSMTGMGEKLFF
>15|TRBV5-8
CASSGTRAGANVLTF
>16|TRBV5-6
CASSLDVGQGLSEQFF
>14|TRBV10-3
CAISEARAGNTIYF
>15|TRBV28
CASITAEDRLDGYTF
>19|TRBV5-1
CASSLVSPGLAVNTDTQYF
>16|TRBV3-1/TRBV3-2
CASSRRTGGETGELFF
>19|TRBV7-6
CASSFLSRAAGAKEETQYF
>13|TRBV30
CAWSPRQNSPLHF
>16|TRBV4-1
CASSQAFGGSGNTIYF
>23|TRBV6-1
CASSEYLSGGWSDEGSSTDTQYF
>13|TRBV5-6
CASSFGLNTEAFF
>17|TRBV6-1
CASSEAYTGTGSRGYTF
>14|TRBV24-1
CATSPGNLNQPQHF
>15|TRBV5-6
CASSLDRDYNSPLHF
>16|TRBV30
CAWRGGQGWDTGELFF
>14|TRBV29-1
CSVDNRGLTDTQYF
>13|TRBV2
CASSSDTNTEAFF